The clone carrying this TCR beta chain was detected once. This sample stems from a study of blood T cells in healthy people across ages. Combining a sample-barcoded 5' primer with a J-beta primer mix, a second PCR ran for roughly 7 to 11 cycles. MiXCR was run by TCRdb on the 5' RACE reads, yielding one entry per CDR3 protein. The data hold about 1.4 million distinct CDR3 sequences, with around 59% observed a single time. Germline values: CDR1 SNHLY, CDR2 FYNNEI. CDR3 length equals 16 residues. With 7 bases removed from V and 2 bases from J, the gap between germline ends came to 18 bases. The chain employs TRBV2 and TRBJ2-1; D possibly matches TRBD1 or TRBD2 (5 bases each). Sequencing was carried out using blood. The sequence was obtained from a man aged 18 to 29 in good health. The CDR3 DNA reads as TGTGCCAGCAAGGTAAAGGGGCTAGCCACCTACAATGAGCAGTTCTTC. This codes for CASKVKGLATYNEQFF.